This T cell receptor beta chain was identified in a study of patients and donors after allogeneic stem cell transplantation. TCRdb itself ran the RT-PCR reads through MiXCR, one entry per CDR3 protein. This table has over 400,000 distinct CDR3 sequences, 15% to 20% appearing once. This clonotype was counted between two and nine times. The TCR was taken from a human donor who was either an allogeneic HSCT recipient or a stem cell or donor lymphocyte infusion donor (not recorded which). It is not recorded whose cells these are; they may come from a transplant donor. Sequencing used blood, either unsorted or a sorted T cell fraction (not recorded which).

CDR3 bases: TGTGCCAGCAGCGTCCCGGGACTAGGCACAGATACGCAGTATTTT. Translation: CASSVPGLGTDTQYF. This rearrangement joins TRBV6-1 to TRBJ2-3, with TRBD2 identical over 8 bases. The CDR3 extends over 15 amino acids. V was pared by 6 bases and J by 1 base, with 6 bases of the junction left unmatched. The germline V gene encodes CDR1 MNHNS and CDR2 SASEGT.